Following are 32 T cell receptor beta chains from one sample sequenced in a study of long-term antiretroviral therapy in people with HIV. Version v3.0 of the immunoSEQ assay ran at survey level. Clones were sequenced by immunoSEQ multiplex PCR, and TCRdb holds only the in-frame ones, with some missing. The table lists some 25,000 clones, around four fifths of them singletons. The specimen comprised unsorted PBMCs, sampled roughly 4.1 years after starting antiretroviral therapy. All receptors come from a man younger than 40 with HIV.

The CDR3 spells CASSLAGGGGQPQHF. CDR3 DNA: TGTGCCAGCAGTTTAGCAGGGGGAGGAGGGCAGCCCCAGCATTTT. The chain couples TRBV27 to TRBJ1-5, with 7 bases aligning to TRBD1. The CDR3 has 15 residues. Per the germline V gene, CDR1 is MNHEY and CDR2 is SMNVEV (reference sequence). Losses at the gene ends were 2 bases for V and 7 bases for J; bases not matched to a gene: 8.

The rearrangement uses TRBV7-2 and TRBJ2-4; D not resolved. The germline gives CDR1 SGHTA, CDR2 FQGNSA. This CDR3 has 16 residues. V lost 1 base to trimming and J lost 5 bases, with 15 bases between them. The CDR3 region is CASSLERLAAENIQYF. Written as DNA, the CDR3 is TGTGCCAGCAGCTTAGAGCGTTTGGCGGCAGAAAACATTCAGTACTTC.

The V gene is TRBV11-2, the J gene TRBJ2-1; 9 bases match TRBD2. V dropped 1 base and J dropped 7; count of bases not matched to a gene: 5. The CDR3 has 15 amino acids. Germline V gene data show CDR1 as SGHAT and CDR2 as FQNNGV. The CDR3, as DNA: TGTGCCAGCAGCTTAGGGCGGGGGGGCCATAATGAGCAGTTCTTC. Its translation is CASSLGRGGHNEQFF. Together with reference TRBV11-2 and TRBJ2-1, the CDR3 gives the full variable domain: EAGVAQSPRYKIIEKRQSVAFWCNPISGHATLYWYQQILGQGPKLLIQFQNNGVVDDSQLPKDRFSAERLKGVDSTLKIQPAKLEDSAVYLCASSLGRGGHNEQFFGPGTRLTVL.

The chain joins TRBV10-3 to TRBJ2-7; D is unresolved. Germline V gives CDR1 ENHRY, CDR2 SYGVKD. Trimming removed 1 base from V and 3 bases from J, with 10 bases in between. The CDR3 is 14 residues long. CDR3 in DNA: TGTGCCATCAGTGAGTTCAGCGAGTACTACGAGCAGTACTTC. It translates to CAISEFSEYYEQYF.

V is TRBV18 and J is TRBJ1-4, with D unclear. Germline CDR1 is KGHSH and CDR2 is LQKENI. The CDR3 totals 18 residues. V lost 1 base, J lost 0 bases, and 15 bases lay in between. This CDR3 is CASSPHQQSTATNEKLFF. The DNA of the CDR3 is TGTGCCAGCTCACCACATCAACAGTCAACTGCAACTAATGAAAAACTGTTTTTT.

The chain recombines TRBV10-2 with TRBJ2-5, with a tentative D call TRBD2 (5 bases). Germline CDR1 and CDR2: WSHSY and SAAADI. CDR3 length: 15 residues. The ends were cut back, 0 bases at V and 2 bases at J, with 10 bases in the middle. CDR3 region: CASSESNGIQETQYF. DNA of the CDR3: TGCGCCAGCAGTGAGTCGAACGGGATTCAAGAGACCCAGTACTTC.

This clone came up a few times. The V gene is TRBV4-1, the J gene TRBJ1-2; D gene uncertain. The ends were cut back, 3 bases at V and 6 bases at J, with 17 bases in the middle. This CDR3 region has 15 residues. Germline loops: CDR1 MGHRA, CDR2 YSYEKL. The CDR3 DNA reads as TGCGCCAGCAGCCATTTTTCGGGCGGCTCTGATGGCTACACCTTC. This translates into CASSHFSGGSDGYTF.

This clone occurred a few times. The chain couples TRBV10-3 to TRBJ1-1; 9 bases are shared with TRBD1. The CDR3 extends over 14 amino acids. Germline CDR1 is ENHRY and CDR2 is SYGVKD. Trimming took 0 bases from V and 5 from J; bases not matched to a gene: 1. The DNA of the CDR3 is TGTGCCATCAGTGAGTCTGGGACAGGGACTGAAGCTTTCTTT. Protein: CAISESGTGTEAFF.

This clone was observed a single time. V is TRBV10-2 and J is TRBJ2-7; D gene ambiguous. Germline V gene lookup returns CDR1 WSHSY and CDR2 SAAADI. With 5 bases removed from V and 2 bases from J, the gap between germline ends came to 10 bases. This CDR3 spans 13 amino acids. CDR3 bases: TGCGCCAGCAGTCCCTCACCTACCTACGAGCAGTACTTC. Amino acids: CASSPSPTYEQYF.

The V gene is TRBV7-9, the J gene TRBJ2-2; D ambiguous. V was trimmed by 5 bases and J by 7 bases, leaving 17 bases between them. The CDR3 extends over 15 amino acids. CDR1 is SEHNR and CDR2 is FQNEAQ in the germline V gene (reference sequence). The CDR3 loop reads CASSPNIEVNGELFF. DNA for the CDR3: TGTGCCAGCAGCCCCAACATAGAAGTCAACGGGGAGCTGTTTTTT.

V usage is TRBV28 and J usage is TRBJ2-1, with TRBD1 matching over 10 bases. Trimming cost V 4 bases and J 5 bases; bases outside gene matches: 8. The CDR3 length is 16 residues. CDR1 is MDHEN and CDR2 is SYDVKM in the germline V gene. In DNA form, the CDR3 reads TGTGCCAGCAGTTCATTCCGGGACAGGGGAGACAATGAGCAGTTCTTC. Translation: CASSSFRDRGDNEQFF.

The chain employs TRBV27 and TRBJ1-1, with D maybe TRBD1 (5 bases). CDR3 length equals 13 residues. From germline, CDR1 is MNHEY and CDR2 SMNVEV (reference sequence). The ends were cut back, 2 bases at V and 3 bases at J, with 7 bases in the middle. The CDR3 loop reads CASSLEGHTEAFF. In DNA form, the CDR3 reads TGTGCCAGCAGTTTAGAGGGGCACACTGAAGCTTTCTTT.

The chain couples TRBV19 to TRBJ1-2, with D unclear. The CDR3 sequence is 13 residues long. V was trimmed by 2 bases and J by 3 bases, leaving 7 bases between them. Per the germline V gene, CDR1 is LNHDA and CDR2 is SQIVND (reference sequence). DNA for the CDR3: TGTGCCAGTAGTATAAGGGAATACTATGGCTACACCTTC. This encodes CASSIREYYGYTF.

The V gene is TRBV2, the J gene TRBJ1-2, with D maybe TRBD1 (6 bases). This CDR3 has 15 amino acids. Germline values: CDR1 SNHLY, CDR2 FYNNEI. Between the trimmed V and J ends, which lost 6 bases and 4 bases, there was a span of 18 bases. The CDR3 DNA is TGTGCCAGCAGGAGTATACAGGGTCCCTCCTATGGCTACACCTTC. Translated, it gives CASRSIQGPSYGYTF.

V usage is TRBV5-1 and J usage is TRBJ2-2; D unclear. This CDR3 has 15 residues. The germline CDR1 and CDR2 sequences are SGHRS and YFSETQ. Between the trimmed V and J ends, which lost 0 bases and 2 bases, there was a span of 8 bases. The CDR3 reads CASSLAVVNTGELFF. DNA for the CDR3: TGCGCCAGCAGCTTGGCGGTGGTAAACACCGGGGAGCTGTTTTTT.

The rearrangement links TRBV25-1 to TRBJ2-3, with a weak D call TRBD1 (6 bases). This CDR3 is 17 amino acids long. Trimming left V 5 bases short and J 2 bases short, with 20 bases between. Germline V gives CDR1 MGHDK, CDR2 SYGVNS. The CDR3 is CASSFLFPGHYTDTQYF. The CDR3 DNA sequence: TGTGCCAGCAGTTTCCTGTTCCCGGGACATTACACAGATACGCAGTATTTT. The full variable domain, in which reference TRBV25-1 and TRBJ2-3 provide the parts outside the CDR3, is EADIYQTPRYLVIGTGKKITLECSQTMGHDKMYWYQQDPGMELHLIHYSYGVNSTEKGDLSSESTVSRIRTEHFPLTLESARPSHTSQYLCASSFLFPGHYTDTQYFGPGTRLTVL.

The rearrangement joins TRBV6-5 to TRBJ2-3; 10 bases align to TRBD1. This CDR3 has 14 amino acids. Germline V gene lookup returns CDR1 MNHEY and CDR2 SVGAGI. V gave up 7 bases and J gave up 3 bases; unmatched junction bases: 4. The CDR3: CASTPGQGTDTQYF. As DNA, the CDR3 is TGTGCCAGCACCCCGGGACAGGGGACAGATACGCAGTATTTT.

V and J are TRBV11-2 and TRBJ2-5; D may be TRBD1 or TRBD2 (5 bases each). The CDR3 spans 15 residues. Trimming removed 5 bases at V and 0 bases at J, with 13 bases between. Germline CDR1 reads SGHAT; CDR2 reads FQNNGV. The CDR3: CASSQGPPYQETQYF. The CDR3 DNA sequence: TGTGCCAGCAGCCAGGGACCTCCGTACCAAGAGACCCAGTACTTC. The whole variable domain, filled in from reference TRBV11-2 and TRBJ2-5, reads EAGVAQSPRYKIIEKRQSVAFWCNPISGHATLYWYQQILGQGPKLLIQFQNNGVVDDSQLPKDRFSAERLKGVDSTLKIQPAKLEDSAVYLCASSQGPPYQETQYFGPGTRLLVL.

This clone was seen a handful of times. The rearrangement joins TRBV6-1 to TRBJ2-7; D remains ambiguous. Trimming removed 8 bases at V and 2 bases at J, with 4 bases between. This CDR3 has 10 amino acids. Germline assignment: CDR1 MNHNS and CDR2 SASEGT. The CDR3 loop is CASFAYEQYF. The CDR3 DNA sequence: TGTGCCAGCTTCGCCTACGAGCAGTACTTC.

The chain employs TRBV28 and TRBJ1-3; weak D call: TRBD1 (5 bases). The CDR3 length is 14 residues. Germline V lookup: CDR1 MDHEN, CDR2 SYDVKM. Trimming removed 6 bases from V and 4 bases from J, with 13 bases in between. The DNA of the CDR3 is TGTGCCAGCAGCCCAGGGTTTTCCGGAAACACCATATATTTT. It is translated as CASSPGFSGNTIYF.

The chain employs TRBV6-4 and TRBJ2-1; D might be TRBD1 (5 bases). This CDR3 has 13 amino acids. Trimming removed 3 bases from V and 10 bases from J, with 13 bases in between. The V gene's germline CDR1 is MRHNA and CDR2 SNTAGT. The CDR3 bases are TGTGCCAGCAGTGATACTACTCCAGGGGAGCAGTTCTTC. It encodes CASSDTTPGEQFF.

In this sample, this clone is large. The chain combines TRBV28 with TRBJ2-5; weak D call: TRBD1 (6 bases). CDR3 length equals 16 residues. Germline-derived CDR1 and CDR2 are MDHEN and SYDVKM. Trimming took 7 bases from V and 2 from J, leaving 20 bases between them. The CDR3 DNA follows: TGTGCCAGCAACCCCCCGTGGCAGGGGTTTCAAGAGACCCAGTACTTC. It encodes CASNPPWQGFQETQYF.

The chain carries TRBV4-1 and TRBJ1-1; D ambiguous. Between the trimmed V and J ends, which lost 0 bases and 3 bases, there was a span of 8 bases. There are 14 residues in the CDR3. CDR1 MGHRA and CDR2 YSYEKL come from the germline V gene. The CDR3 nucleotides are TGCGCCAGCAGCCAAGATGATGGGGACACTGAAGCTTTCTTT. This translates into CASSQDDGDTEAFF.

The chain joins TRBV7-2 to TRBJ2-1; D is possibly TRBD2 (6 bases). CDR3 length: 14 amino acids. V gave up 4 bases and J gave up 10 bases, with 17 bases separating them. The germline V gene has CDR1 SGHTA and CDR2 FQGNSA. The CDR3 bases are TGTGCCAGCAGCTATAGCGGCGCCGCGGGCGAGCAGTTCTTC. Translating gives CASSYSGAAGEQFF.

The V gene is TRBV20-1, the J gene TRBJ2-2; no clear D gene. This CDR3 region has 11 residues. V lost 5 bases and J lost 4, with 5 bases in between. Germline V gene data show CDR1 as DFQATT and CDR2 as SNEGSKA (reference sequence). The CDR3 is CSAWLTGELFF. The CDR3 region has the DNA TGCAGTGCTTGGCTCACCGGGGAGCTGTTTTTT.

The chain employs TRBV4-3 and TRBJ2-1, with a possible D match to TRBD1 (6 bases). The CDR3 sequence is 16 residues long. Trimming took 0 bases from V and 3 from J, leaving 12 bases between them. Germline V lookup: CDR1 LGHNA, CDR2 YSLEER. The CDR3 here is CASSQDGQGNYNEQFF. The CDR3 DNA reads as TGCGCCAGCAGCCAAGATGGCCAGGGGAACTACAATGAGCAGTTCTTC.

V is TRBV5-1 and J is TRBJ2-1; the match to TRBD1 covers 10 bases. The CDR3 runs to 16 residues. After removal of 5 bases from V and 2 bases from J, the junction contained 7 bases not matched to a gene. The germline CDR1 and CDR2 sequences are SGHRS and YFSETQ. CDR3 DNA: TGCGCCAGCAGTTTGCGGGGGACAGGGGCCTACAATGAGCAGTTCTTC. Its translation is CASSLRGTGAYNEQFF.

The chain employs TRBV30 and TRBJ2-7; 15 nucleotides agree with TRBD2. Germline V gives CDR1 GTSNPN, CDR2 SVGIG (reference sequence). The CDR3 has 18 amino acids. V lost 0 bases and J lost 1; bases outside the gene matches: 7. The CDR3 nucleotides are TGTGCCTGGAGTGTAGGACTAGCGGGAGGGCTGGGTTCCTACGAGCAGTACTTC. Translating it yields CAWSVGLAGGLGSYEQYF. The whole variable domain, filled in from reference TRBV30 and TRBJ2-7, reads SQTIHQWPATLVQPVGSPLSLECTVEGTSNPNLYWYRQAAGRGLQLLFYSVGIGQISSEVPQNLSASRPQDRQFILSSKKLLLSDSGFYLCAWSVGLAGGLGSYEQYFGPGTRLTVT.

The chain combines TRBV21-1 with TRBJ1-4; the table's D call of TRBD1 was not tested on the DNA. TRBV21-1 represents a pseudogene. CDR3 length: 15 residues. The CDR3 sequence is CASRKGGRGYEKLFF. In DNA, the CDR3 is TGTGCCAGCCGTAAGGGCGGCAGGGGATATGAAAAACTGTTTTTT.

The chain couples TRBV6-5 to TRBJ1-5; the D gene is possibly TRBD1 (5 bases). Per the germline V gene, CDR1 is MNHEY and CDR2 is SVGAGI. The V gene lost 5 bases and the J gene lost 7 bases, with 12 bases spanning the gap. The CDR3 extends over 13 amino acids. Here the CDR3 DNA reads TGTGCCAGCAGTCGGGACTCAACCCAGCCCCAGCATTTT. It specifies CASSRDSTQPQHF.

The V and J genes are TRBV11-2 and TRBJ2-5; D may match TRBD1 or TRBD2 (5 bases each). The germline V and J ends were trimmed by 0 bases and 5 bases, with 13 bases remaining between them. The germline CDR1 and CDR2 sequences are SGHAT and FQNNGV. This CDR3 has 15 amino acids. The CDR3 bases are TGTGCCAGCAGCTTAGAGACCGGGTGGGGGGAGACCCAGTACTTC. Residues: CASSLETGWGETQYF. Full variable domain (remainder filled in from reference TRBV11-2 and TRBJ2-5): EAGVAQSPRYKIIEKRQSVAFWCNPISGHATLYWYQQILGQGPKLLIQFQNNGVVDDSQLPKDRFSAERLKGVDSTLKIQPAKLEDSAVYLCASSLETGWGETQYFGPGTRLLVL.

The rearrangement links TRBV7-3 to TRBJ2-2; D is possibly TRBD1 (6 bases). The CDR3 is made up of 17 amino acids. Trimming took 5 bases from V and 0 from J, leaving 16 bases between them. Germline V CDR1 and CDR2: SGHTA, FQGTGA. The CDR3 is CASSLPRGPANTGELFF. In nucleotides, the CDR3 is TGTGCCAGCAGCCTTCCCAGGGGTCCCGCGAACACCGGGGAGCTGTTTTTT.